The entry that follows covers one TCR beta chain sequence. A sample-barcoded 5' primer and a J-beta primer mix were used in a second PCR of about 7 to 11 cycles. A template-switch adaptor with 12 random nucleotides tagged each cDNA molecule. The yield of each sample was at least 2.5 million CDR3-containing paired-end reads. One entry per CDR3 protein, called by TCRdb with MiXCR from the 5' RACE reads. The repertoire holds about 800,000 distinct CDR3 sequences, with 58% as singletons. This sample stems from a study of blood T cells in healthy people across ages. Overall study: Template-switching capture recovered about one barcoded beta molecule per two T cells.

J gave up 4 bases and V 8 bases, and 6 bases lay outside the gene matches. Germline values: CDR1 SGHTA, CDR2 FQGNSA. The CDR3 consists of 13 residues. Every sample yielded at least 6.5 million isolated PBMCs. The genes are TRBV7-2 and TRBJ2-3; 7 bases match TRBD2. The receptor's source is a young man in good health. The sequencing input was blood. This chain's CDR3 is CASAVAGSDTQYF. Here the CDR3 DNA reads TGTGCCAGCGCGGTAGCGGGCTCAGATACGCAGTATTTT.